The clone carrying this T cell receptor (beta chain) was detected many times. The CDR3 spans 13 residues. The V and J ends lost 2 bases and 6 bases respectively, with 7 bases between them. Germline CDR1 MRHNA, CDR2 SNTAGT. This sample is drawn from a study of blood T cell repertoires in COVID-19. Profiling relied on immunoSEQ multiplex PCR, and the TCRdb table lists in-frame clones only, not all of them. The data hold some 330,000 clones, with 70% to 90% observed a single time. The origin of this receptor is a man aged 40-50 years in a cohort exposed to, infected with or recovered from COVID-19 (not recorded which). The specimen sequenced was PBMCs or T cells enriched from blood (not recorded which). The chain employs TRBV6-4 and TRBJ2-2; D ambiguous. The CDR3 DNA reads TGTGCCAGCAGTGACGGCAGTGCCGGGGAGCTGTTTTTT. It is translated as CASSDGSAGELFF.